These 27 T cell receptor beta chains share one sample of origin, sequenced in a study of regulatory dendritic cells for organ transplantation. Their recognized antigens are unknown. Clones were read by immunoSEQ multiplex PCR, and TCRdb kept only the in-frame ones, dropping some. Among 12,000 or so clones listed, around 92% were seen once. Sorted subsets were CFSE-labeled and cultured less than 6 days with allogeneic dendritic cells. Sequenced sample: naive CD8+ T cells from blood cultured with dendritic cells. The subset denotes: CD45RA+ naive T cells. Receptor source: a human donor in good health.

The CDR3 reads CASSQNRGGLRGYTF. The CDR3 DNA follows: TGCGCCAGCAGCCAAAACAGAGGTGGGCTGAGGGGCTACACCTTC. This chain links TRBV4-3 with TRBJ1-2; D is unclear. Germline V gene sequence: CDR1 LGHNA, CDR2 YSLEER. Trimming cost V 2 bases and J 8 bases, with 18 bases left between them. The CDR3 totals 15 residues.

The chain carries TRBV4-3 and TRBJ1-1; no clear D gene. The CDR3 has 15 residues. CDR1 LGHNA and CDR2 YSLEER come from the germline V gene. The germline V and J ends were trimmed by 1 base and 3 bases, with 12 bases remaining between them. CDR3 amino acids: CASSQVFGGDTEAFF. The CDR3 DNA follows: TGCGCCAGCAGCCAAGTGTTCGGTGGGGACACTGAAGCTTTCTTT.

This chain links TRBV14 with TRBJ2-7; 8 nucleotides match TRBD2. The CDR3 has 16 residues. V was clipped by 1 base and J by 2 bases; unmatched bases: 7. CDR1 and CDR2 (germline): SGHDN, FVKESK. CDR3 coding DNA: TGTGCCAGCAGCCAAGGTATTGATAGCGGGGCCTACGAGCAGTACTTC. Amino acids: CASSQGIDSGAYEQYF. Full variable domain (remainder filled in from reference TRBV14 and TRBJ2-7): EAGVTQFPSHSVIEKGQTVTLRCDPISGHDNLYWYRRVMGKEIKFLLHFVKESKQDESGMPNNRFLAERTGGTYSTLKVQPAELEDSGVYFCASSQGIDSGAYEQYFGPGTRLTVT.

The chain joins TRBV6-5 to TRBJ1-1, with D perhaps matching TRBD1 (5 bases). CDR1 is MNHEY, CDR2 SVGAGI, per germline. CDR3 size: 12 residues. The V end was cut by 8 bases, the J end by 0 bases, with 7 bases between. The CDR3 DNA is TGTGCCAGCGGGACGGTGAACACTGAAGCTTTCTTT. Its translation is CASGTVNTEAFF.

The chain recombines TRBV9 with TRBJ2-7; tentatively, D is TRBD1 or TRBD2 (7 bases each). V shed 0 bases and J shed 5 bases, with 12 bases lying between them. The CDR3 has 14 residues. In germline, CDR1 is SGDLS, CDR2 YYNGEE. The DNA for the CDR3 is TGTGCCAGCAGCGTAGGGGGAGGGGGCAACGAGCAGTACTTC. It specifies CASSVGGGGNEQYF.

The chain carries TRBV2 and TRBJ2-7; D remains ambiguous. This CDR3 has 14 residues. The V gene's germline CDR1 is SNHLY and CDR2 FYNNEI. The V and J ends lost 1 base and 0 bases respectively, with 7 bases between them. The CDR3 nucleotides read TGTGCCAGCAGTGAAGTCGGTAGCTCCTACGAGCAGTACTTC. This encodes CASSEVGSSYEQYF.

In its sample, this clone was seen once. V usage is TRBV4-3 and J usage is TRBJ1-1; D may be TRBD1 (5 bases). Trimming removed 4 bases from V and 4 bases from J, with 16 bases in between. This CDR3 has 15 amino acids. Germline CDR1 LGHNA, CDR2 YSLEER. The CDR3 DNA is TGCGCCAGCAGCCTCCTTTACCTGGGGGGCACTGAAGCTTTCTTT. As protein: CASSLLYLGGTEAFF.

This chain joins TRBV15 and TRBJ1-1, with unresolved D. The CDR3 consists of 13 residues. The ends were cut back, 5 bases at V and 5 bases at J, with 12 bases in the middle. CDR1 is LNHNV, CDR2 YYDKDF, per germline (reference sequence). CDR3: CATSRTRRTEAFF. The CDR3 region has the DNA TGTGCCACCAGCCGAACTAGGCGGACTGAAGCTTTCTTT.

This chain uses TRBV7-9 with TRBJ2-7; maybe TRBD2 (5 bases). Trimming left V 2 bases short and J 1 base short, with 12 bases between. Germline V gene data show CDR1 as SEHNR and CDR2 as FQNEAQ (reference sequence). The CDR3 totals 15 residues. The CDR3 nucleotides read TGTGCCAGCAGCTTACTAGCCGGGCCTTCCTACGAGCAGTACTTC. Encoded protein: CASSLLAGPSYEQYF.

This chain connects TRBV27 to TRBJ1-1, with 8 bases matching TRBD1. V lost 5 bases to trimming and J lost 5 bases; unmatched junction nucleotides: 19. The CDR3 length is 18 residues. Looked up from germline, CDR1 is MNHEY and CDR2 is SMNVEV (reference sequence). The CDR3 reads CASSASRTGTWTGTEAFF. In DNA form, the CDR3 reads TGTGCCAGCAGTGCCTCCCGGACAGGGACTTGGACGGGTACTGAAGCTTTCTTT.

The chain combines TRBV10-3 with TRBJ2-3; no clear D. The V gene lost 2 bases and the J gene lost 3 bases, with 12 bases spanning the gap. The CDR3 sequence is 15 residues long. Germline V gene lookup returns CDR1 ENHRY and CDR2 SYGVKD. As DNA, the CDR3 is TGTGCCATCAGTGAGGCCTCGAGTTTAACAGATACGCAGTATTTT. Protein: CAISEASSLTDTQYF.

CDR3 loop: CASSVEGGADTQYF. The DNA for the CDR3 is TGTGCCAGCAGCGTAGAGGGGGGGGCGGATACGCAGTATTTT. This chain links TRBV9 with TRBJ2-3, with D maybe TRBD2 (7 bases). The CDR3 is 14 amino acids. Per germline, CDR1 SGDLS and CDR2 YYNGEE. V was shortened by 0 bases and J by 6 bases, with 11 bases between the two germline ends.

The chain uses TRBV21-1 and TRBJ2-5; the table's D call of TRBD1 was not tested on the DNA. TRBV21-1 is flagged as a pseudogene. CDR3 length: 13 residues. The CDR3 here is CASILQGYETQYF. DNA of the CDR3: TGTGCCAGCATTCTCCAGGGGTATGAGACCCAGTACTTC.

Details on this clone: One end of the junction fails to match germline, which may point to a read error. This sequence joins TRBV7-7 and TRBJ2-1; D gene uncertain. The germline V gene has CDR1 SSHAT and CDR2 FNYEAQ (reference sequence). The CDR3 contains 15 residues. DNA for the CDR3: TGTGCTAGCAGCTTAGGTCCAAACACGGTCTATGAGCAGTTCTTC. Amino acid sequence: CASSLGPNTVYEQFF.

J is TRBJ2-5 and V is TRBV9, with TRBD2 as a possible D gene (5 bases). The germline gives CDR1 SGDLS, CDR2 YYNGEE. V shed 0 bases and J shed 3 bases, with 12 bases lying between them. CDR3 length: 15 amino acids. Written as DNA, the CDR3 is TGTGCCAGCAGCGTAGGAGGGAGCAGTAAAGAGACCCAGTACTTC. As protein: CASSVGGSSKETQYF.

The chain links TRBV18 to TRBJ2-1, with TRBD1 matching over 7 bases. The CDR3 contains 13 residues. CDR1 and CDR2 from the germline V gene are KGHSH and LQKENI. After removal of 0 bases from V and 7 bases from J, the junction contained 0 bases not matched to a gene. The CDR3 here is CASSPPTGNEQFF. The CDR3 nucleotides are TGTGCCAGCTCACCACCGACAGGGAATGAGCAGTTCTTC.

The chain joins TRBV5-4 to TRBJ2-7; 9 nucleotides agree with TRBD1. In germline, CDR1 is SGHNT, CDR2 YYREEE (reference sequence). The CDR3 length is 15 residues. Unmatched junction bases numbered 10, after V lost 4 bases and J lost 5 bases. DNA for the CDR3: TGTGCCAGCAGCCCCACTGGGGACAGGGTGGACGAGCAGTACTTC. This codes for CASSPTGDRVDEQYF.

The chain combines TRBV11-2 with TRBJ2-7, with D maybe TRBD1 (5 bases). V lost 3 bases and J 3 bases, leaving 9 bases between the germline ends. From germline, CDR1 is SGHAT and CDR2 FQNNGV. CDR3 size: 13 residues. The CDR3 nucleotides read TGTGCCAGCAGCTTCGGACACCTCTACGAGCAGTACTTC. Its translation: CASSFGHLYEQYF. The entire variable domain, with the rest obtained from reference TRBV11-2 and TRBJ2-7, is as follows: EAGVAQSPRYKIIEKRQSVAFWCNPISGHATLYWYQQILGQGPKLLIQFQNNGVVDDSQLPKDRFSAERLKGVDSTLKIQPAKLEDSAVYLCASSFGHLYEQYFGPGTRLTVT.

The rearrangement joins TRBV4-1 to TRBJ2-7; D not resolved. This CDR3 is 15 amino acids long. Per germline, CDR1 MGHRA and CDR2 YSYEKL. Trimming removed 4 bases at V and 3 bases at J, with 16 bases between. CDR3 sequence: CASSLKFGPHYEQYF. CDR3 DNA sequence: TGCGCCAGCAGCCTAAAGTTCGGACCACACTACGAGCAGTACTTC.

The chain employs TRBV6-5 and TRBJ2-3; D call uncertain. V lost 6 bases and J lost 4, with 8 bases in between. The CDR3 is made up of 12 amino acids. Germline loops: CDR1 MNHEY, CDR2 SVGAGI. The CDR3: CASSPSADTQYF. DNA for the CDR3: TGTGCCAGCAGCCCGAGCGCAGATACGCAGTATTTT.

The chain recombines TRBV5-4 with TRBJ1-1, with TRBD1 identical over 9 bases. Germline CDR1 reads SGHNT; CDR2 reads YYREEE (reference sequence). Trimming removed 4 bases from V and 7 bases from J; junction bases left unmatched: 8. This CDR3 comprises 14 residues. CDR3 in amino acids: CASSIRDRDDEAFF. The CDR3 DNA reads TGTGCCAGCAGCATCCGGGACAGGGACGATGAAGCTTTCTTT. Complete variable domain (other parts from reference TRBV5-4 and TRBJ1-1): ETGVTQSPTHLIKTRGQQVTLRCSSQSGHNTVSWYQQALGQGPQFIFQYYREEENGRGNFPPRFSGLQFPNYSSELNVNALELDDSALYLCASSIRDRDDEAFFGQGTRLTVV.

The chain uses TRBV7-9 and TRBJ1-2; D ambiguous. Germline V gene lookup returns CDR1 SEHNR and CDR2 FQNEAQ (reference sequence). CDR3 length: 13 residues. The ends were cut back, 4 bases at V and 4 bases at J, with 10 bases in the middle. The CDR3 spells CASSYPRVYGYTF. The CDR3 region has the DNA TGTGCCAGCAGCTACCCCCGAGTCTATGGCTACACCTTC.

The chain is built from TRBV4-2 and TRBJ2-7; D not certain. Looked up from germline, CDR1 is LGHNA and CDR2 is YNFKEQ. The CDR3 covers 13 residues. Trimming cost V 3 bases and J 4 bases, with 10 bases left between them. CDR3 sequence: CASSHNGPYEQYF. The CDR3 bases are TGTGCCAGCAGCCATAACGGGCCTTACGAGCAGTACTTC.

V and J are TRBV2 and TRBJ1-1, with D possibly matching TRBD1 (5 bases). Trimming removed 6 bases at V and 2 bases at J, with 16 bases between. Germline lookup yields CDR1 SNHLY and CDR2 FYNNEI. CDR3 length: 15 residues. In nucleotides, the CDR3 is TGTGCCAGCAGCCGTCCCCCCCAGGGCAACACTGAAGCTTTCTTT. It encodes CASSRPPQGNTEAFF.

In its sample, this clone was seen a few times. J is TRBJ1-1 and V is TRBV7-6; D gene uncertain. The CDR3 is 13 amino acids. CDR1 and CDR2 from the germline V gene are SGHVS and FNYEAQ. V lost 2 bases, J lost 1 base, and 5 bases lay in between. This chain's CDR3 is CASSLRGNTEAFF. DNA for the CDR3: TGTGCCAGCAGCTTACGGGGGAACACTGAAGCTTTCTTT.

The chain employs TRBV28 and TRBJ1-1, with D unclear. The V gene's germline CDR1 is MDHEN and CDR2 SYDVKM. Trimming shortened V by 3 bases and J by 0 bases, and 11 bases separated the two germline ends. CDR3 size: 15 residues. As DNA, the CDR3 is TGTGCCAGCAGTTTCCCCAGCGTCCTGAACACTGAAGCTTTCTTT. The encoded protein is CASSFPSVLNTEAFF.

CDR3 in DNA: TGCGCCAGCAGCTTGGGGGACAGTTCCACCGGGGAGCTGTTTTTT. Protein product: CASSLGDSSTGELFF. This sequence joins TRBV5-1 and TRBJ2-2, with 7 bases lining up with TRBD1. Germline assignment: CDR1 SGHRS and CDR2 YFSETQ. The trim removed 0 bases at V and 4 bases at J, leaving 3 bases unmatched. CDR3 size: 15 residues.